This TCR beta chain originates from a study of T cell responses to AZD1222 COVID-19 vaccine. The study's findings and limits: There were mostly white British donors and more females than males, and clonal diversity was possibly underestimated.

Sequencing used immunoSEQ multiplex PCR; TCRdb keeps in-frame clones, though not all of them. The profile covers approximately 100,000 clones, with more than 75% appearing a single time and around 3.3% taken by the ten largest. In the case of this clone: Its target is not known.

This CDR3 is 14 amino acids long. CDR1 SGHTA and CDR2 FQGNSA come from the germline V gene. Trimming left V 5 bases short and J 2 bases short, with 13 bases between. The chain joins TRBV7-2 to TRBJ2-7, with D perhaps matching TRBD1 or TRBD2 (5 bases each). The receptor's source is an adult who received the MenACWY meningococcal vaccine as a control. This specimen consisted of peripheral blood, obtained 28 days after the second dose of the MenACWY control vaccine. The CDR3 here is CASSAWDGTYEQYF. CDR3 DNA sequence: TGTGCCAGCAGCGCTTGGGACGGCACCTACGAGCAGTACTTC.